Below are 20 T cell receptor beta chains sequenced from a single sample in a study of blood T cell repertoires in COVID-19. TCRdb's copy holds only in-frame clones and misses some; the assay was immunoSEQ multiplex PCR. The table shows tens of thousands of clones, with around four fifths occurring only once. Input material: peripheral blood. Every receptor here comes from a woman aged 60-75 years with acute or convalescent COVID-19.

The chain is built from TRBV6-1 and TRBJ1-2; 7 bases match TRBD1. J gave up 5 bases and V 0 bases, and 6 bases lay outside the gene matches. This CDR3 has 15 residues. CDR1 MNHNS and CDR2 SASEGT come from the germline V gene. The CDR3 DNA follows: TGTGCCAGCAGTGAAGCGGAAGGGGGCCTGTATGGCTACACCTTC. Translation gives CASSEAEGGLYGYTF.

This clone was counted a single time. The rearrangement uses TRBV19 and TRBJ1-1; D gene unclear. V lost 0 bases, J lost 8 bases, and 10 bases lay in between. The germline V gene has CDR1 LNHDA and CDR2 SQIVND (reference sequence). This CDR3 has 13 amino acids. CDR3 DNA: TGTGCCAGTAGTATAGATCGGTCCCGGGAAGCTTTCTTT. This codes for CASSIDRSREAFF.

CDR3 amino acids: CASSSSLGLLSNGELFF. CDR3 nucleotides: TGTGCCAGCAGCTCATCCCTGGGACTACTTTCCAACGGGGAGCTGTTTTTT. This rearrangement joins TRBV7-8 to TRBJ2-2; TRBD2 aligns across 7 bases. The germline V gene has CDR1 SGHVS and CDR2 FQNEAQ. V shed 4 bases and J 7 bases; nucleotides not matched to a gene: 15. The CDR3 is made up of 17 amino acids. Full variable domain (missing parts from reference TRBV7-8 and TRBJ2-2): GAGVSQSPRYKVAKRGQDVALRCDPISGHVSLFWYQQALGQGPEFLTYFQNEAQLDKSGLPSDRFFAERPEGSVSTLKIQRTQQEDSAVYLCASSSSLGLLSNGELFFGEGSRLTVL.

CDR3 DNA sequence: TGTGCCAGCAGCTTAGAGAGGGGGCGATTAAACATTCAGTACTTC. It specifies CASSLERGRLNIQYF. The V call is TRBV7-2, the J call TRBJ2-4, with 7 bases identical to TRBD1. This CDR3 comprises 15 residues. The V gene end was trimmed by 1 base and the J gene end by 6 bases; junction bases not matched to a gene: 6. Germline CDR1 reads SGHTA; CDR2 reads FQGNSA. Using reference TRBV7-2 and TRBJ2-4 for the parts outside the CDR3, the full variable domain is GAGVSQSPSNKVTEKGKDVELRCDPISGHTALYWYRQSLGQGLEFLIYFQGNSAPDKSGLPSDRFSAERTGGSVSTLTIQRTQQEDSAVYLCASSLERGRLNIQYFGAGTRLSVL.

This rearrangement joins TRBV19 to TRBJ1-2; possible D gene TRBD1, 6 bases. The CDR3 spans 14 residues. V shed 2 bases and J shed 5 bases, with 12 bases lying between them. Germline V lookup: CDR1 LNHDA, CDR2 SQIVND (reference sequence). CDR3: CASSINRAGYGYTF. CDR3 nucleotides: TGTGCCAGTAGTATAAACAGGGCAGGTTATGGCTACACCTTC.

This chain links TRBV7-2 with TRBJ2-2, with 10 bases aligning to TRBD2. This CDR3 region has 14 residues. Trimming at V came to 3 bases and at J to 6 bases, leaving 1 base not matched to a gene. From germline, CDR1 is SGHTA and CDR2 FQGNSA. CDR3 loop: CASSFSGGAGELFF. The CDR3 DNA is TGTGCCAGCAGCTTCAGCGGGGGGGCCGGGGAGCTGTTTTTT.

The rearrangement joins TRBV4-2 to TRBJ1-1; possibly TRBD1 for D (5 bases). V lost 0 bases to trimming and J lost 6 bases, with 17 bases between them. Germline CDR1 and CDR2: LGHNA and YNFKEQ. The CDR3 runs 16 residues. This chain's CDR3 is CASSQESGGLGSEAFF. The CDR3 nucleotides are TGTGCCAGCAGCCAAGAGTCGGGGGGGTTGGGCTCTGAAGCTTTCTTT.

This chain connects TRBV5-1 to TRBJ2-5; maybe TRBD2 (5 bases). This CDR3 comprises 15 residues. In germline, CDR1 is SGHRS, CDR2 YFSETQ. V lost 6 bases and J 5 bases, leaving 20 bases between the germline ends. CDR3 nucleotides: TGCGCCAGCAAGCGGAGGTGGGCAAATTATGAGACCCAGTACTTC. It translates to CASKRRWANYETQYF.

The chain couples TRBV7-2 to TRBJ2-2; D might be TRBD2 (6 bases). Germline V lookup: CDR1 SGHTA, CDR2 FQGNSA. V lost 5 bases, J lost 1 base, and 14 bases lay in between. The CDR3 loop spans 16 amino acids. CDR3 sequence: CASSRSPGGNTGELFF. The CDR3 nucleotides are TGTGCCAGCAGCCGCTCCCCCGGGGGGAACACCGGGGAGCTGTTTTTT.

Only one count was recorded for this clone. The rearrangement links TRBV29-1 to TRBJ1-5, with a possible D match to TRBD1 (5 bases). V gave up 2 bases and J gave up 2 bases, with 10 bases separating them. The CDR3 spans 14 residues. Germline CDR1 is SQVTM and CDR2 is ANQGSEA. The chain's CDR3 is CSVETGWGNQPQHF. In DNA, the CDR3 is TGCAGCGTTGAAACAGGATGGGGCAATCAGCCCCAGCATTTT.

CDR3 sequence reads: CASSLVGGNEQFF. CDR3 DNA: TGTGCCAGCAGCTTAGTCGGGGGCAATGAGCAGTTCTTC. The V and J genes are TRBV7-2 and TRBJ2-1; TRBD2 might be the D (6 bases). The V gene's germline CDR1 is SGHTA and CDR2 FQGNSA. V gave up 1 base and J gave up 6 bases, with 7 bases separating them. This CDR3 is built from 13 residues.

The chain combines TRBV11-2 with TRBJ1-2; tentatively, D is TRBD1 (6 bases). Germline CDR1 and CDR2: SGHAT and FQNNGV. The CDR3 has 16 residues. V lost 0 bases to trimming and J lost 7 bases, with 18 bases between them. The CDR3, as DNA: TGTGCCAGCAGCTTAGATAGTAACAGGGTTGAGGTTGGCTACACCTTC. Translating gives CASSLDSNRVEVGYTF.

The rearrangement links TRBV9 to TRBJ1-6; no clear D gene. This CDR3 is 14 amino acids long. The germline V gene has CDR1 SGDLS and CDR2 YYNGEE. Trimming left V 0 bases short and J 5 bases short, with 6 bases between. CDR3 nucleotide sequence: TGTGCCAGCAGCGTAGAACTGAATAATTCACCCCTCCACTTT. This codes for CASSVELNNSPLHF. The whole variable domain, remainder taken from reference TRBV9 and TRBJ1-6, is DSGVTQTPKHLITATGQRVTLRCSPRSGDLSVYWYQQSLDQGLQFLIQYYNGEERAKGNILERFSAQQFPDLHSELNLSSLELGDSALYFCASSVELNNSPLHFGNGTRLTVT.

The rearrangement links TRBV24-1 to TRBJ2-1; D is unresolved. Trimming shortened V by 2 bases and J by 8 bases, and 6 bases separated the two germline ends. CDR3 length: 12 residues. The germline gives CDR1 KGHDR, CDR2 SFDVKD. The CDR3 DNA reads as TGTGCCACCAGTGATTCTCGAGATGAGCAGTTCTTC. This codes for CATSDSRDEQFF.

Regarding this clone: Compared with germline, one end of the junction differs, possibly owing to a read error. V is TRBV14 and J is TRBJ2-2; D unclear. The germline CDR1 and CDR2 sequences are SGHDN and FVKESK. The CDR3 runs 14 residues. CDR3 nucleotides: TGTGCCAGCAGCGAAGAGCGGAACACCGGGGAGCTGTTTTTT. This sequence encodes CASSEERNTGELFF.

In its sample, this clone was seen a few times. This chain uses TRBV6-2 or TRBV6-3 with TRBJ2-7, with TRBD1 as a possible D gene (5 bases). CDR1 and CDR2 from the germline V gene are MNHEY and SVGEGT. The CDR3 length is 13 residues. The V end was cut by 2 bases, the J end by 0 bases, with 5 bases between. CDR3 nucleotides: TGTGCCAGCAGTTACGACAGCTCCTACGAGCAGTACTTC. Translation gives CASSYDSSYEQYF.

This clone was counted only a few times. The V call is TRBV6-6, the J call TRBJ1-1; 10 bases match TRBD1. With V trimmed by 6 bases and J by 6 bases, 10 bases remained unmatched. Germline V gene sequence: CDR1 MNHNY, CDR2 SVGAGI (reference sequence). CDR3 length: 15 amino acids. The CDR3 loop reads CASRPGQGNIAEAFF. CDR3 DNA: TGTGCCAGCAGACCGGGACAGGGGAATATCGCTGAAGCTTTCTTT.

The CDR3: CASSLPLTGSFEAFF. The CDR3 DNA is TGTGCCAGCAGTTTACCGCTGACAGGGAGCTTTGAAGCTTTCTTT. V usage is TRBV28 and J usage is TRBJ1-1; 7 bases align to TRBD1. The V gene's germline CDR1 is MDHEN and CDR2 SYDVKM. V dropped 2 bases and J dropped 7; count of bases not matched to a gene: 10. The CDR3 is 15 residues long.

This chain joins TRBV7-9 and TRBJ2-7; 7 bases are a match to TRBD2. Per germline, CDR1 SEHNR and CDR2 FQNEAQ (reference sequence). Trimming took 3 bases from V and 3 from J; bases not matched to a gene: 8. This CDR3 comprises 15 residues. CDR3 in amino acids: CASSFPTGLVYEQYF. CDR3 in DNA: TGTGCCAGCAGCTTTCCCACCGGACTAGTCTACGAGCAGTACTTC.

The CDR3 nucleotides read TGTGCCAGCAGCCCTACCCAGGGGGGTTATGGAAACACCATATATTTT. This gives the protein CASSPTQGGYGNTIYF. The J gene is TRBJ1-3, the V gene TRBV11-2; 7 bases match TRBD1. Germline V lookup: CDR1 SGHAT, CDR2 FQNNGV. The CDR3 extends over 16 amino acids. V trimming: 5 bases; J trimming: 3 bases; junction bases outside the gene matches: 10.